A single sample is the source of the 2 T cell receptor beta chains below, sequenced in a study of blood T cell repertoires in COVID-19. Clones were sequenced by immunoSEQ multiplex PCR, and TCRdb holds only the in-frame ones, with some missing. Of fewer than 250,000 clones listed, approximately 86% are singletons. The sequenced sample consisted of peripheral blood. These receptors were obtained from a human donor in a cohort sampled during active COVID-19.

Only a few counts were recorded for this clone. The V call is TRBV5-1, the J call TRBJ2-1; possibly TRBD2 for D (6 bases). V lost 4 bases, J lost 5 bases, and 13 bases lay in between. The CDR3 consists of 14 residues. Germline-derived CDR1 and CDR2 are SGHRS and YFSETQ. CDR3 nucleotide sequence: TGCGCCAGCAGCCCTCGGGACTTGGACAATGAGCAGTTCTTC. Protein sequence: CASSPRDLDNEQFF. Full variable domain (outside the CDR3, taken from reference TRBV5-1 and TRBJ2-1): KAGVTQTPRYLIKTRGQQVTLSCSPISGHRSVSWYQQTPGQGLQFLFEYFSETQRNKGNFPGRFSGRQFSNSRSEMNVSTLELGDSALYLCASSPRDLDNEQFFGPGTRLTVL.

This clone was counted between two and nine times. The chain links TRBV24-1 to TRBJ2-5; 8 positions match TRBD1. Trimming removed 4 bases from V and 4 bases from J; junction bases left unmatched: 10. The CDR3 spans 16 residues. In germline, CDR1 is KGHDR, CDR2 SFDVKD. The DNA for the CDR3 is TGTGCCACCAGTGACTACCGGGGACAGGCCGGAGAGACCCAGTACTTC. Translation: CATSDYRGQAGETQYF.